This T cell receptor (beta chain) was recovered during a study of blood T cell repertoires in COVID-19. Across the study: Samples of COVID-19 (acute and convalescent) were obtained from the United States, Italy and Spain. PBMCs, B-cell-depleted T cells, or T cells were the source of the cDNA or gDNA that made up the material.

In the original processing: Nucleated cell number was recorded as an estimate derived from reference gene primer amplification. Some clones are missing from TCRdb's copy, which holds only in-frame ones; the method was immunoSEQ multiplex PCR. V, J and clone size are taken as reported in that table, and D and trimming were inferred from the DNA itself. The top ten clones hold 22% of a sample with about 57,000 clones, about nine tenths of them seen once. Seattle participants joined during active infection and were tracked over time. What was sequenced was peripheral blood. This receptor was taken from a woman aged 80 or older with COVID-19, enrolled during active disease.

The CDR3 DNA sequence: TGTGCCAGCACTCAAGCGGGAGTAGCGGGGCAGCAGGAGCTGTTTTTT. Its translation is CASTQAGVAGQQELFF. The V call is TRBV2, the J call TRBJ2-2, with TRBD2 matching over 8 bases. The V gene's germline CDR1 is SNHLY and CDR2 FYNNEI. The ends lost 7 bases at V and 10 bases at J; junction bases unmatched: 17. There are 16 residues in the CDR3.